This T cell receptor (beta chain) was identified during a study of T-cell reconstitution after alpha-beta-depleted transplantation in children (dated by TCRdb to about 2016). Broadly, across the study: T-cell immune reconstitution after TCRalphabeta/CD19-depleted allogeneic hematopoietic cell transplantation in children was quantitatively tracked in the study by means of TCR repertoire profiling.

This clonotype was observed a handful of times. The antigen it recognizes is unknown. It has no much larger one-base neighbor in the sample; base qualities were not kept. From the germline V gene, CDR1 is SGHAT and CDR2 is FQNNGV. V gives up 1 base and J gives up 6 bases, and the segment between their germline ends measures 15 bases. The CDR3 contains 16 residues, cysteine and phenylalanine counted. Only the CDR3 portion is preserved as DNA: 48 bases, with reading frame beginning at the first base. The library was built by means of PCR. TCRdb shows the sequencer as Illumina HiSeq 2500. To normalize quantification of the TCRbeta repertoire, the TCR libraries were built with molecular barcoding that relied on unique molecular identifiers. TCRdb applied fastp at Q25 and MiXCR to the public reads, then kept only in-frame beta chains. Every distinct CDR3 protein forms one entry, paired with its most common genes and DNA. The sample records approximately 400,000 distinct CDR3 sequences, 11% of which are singletons. Nearly 5.5% of the sample belongs to the ten largest clones.

Source: PBMCs from the stem cell graft donor, taken from the stem cell graft. The chain joins TRBV11-2 to TRBJ2-2; D gene: possibly TRBD1, on 5 matching bases. This receptor was identified in a human donor who donated a stem cell graft to a child with acute myeloid leukemia. The CDR3: CASSLGFPRGAGELFF. The bases are TGTGCCAGCAGCTTAGGGTTCCCTAGGGGCGCCGGGGAGCTGTTTTTT.